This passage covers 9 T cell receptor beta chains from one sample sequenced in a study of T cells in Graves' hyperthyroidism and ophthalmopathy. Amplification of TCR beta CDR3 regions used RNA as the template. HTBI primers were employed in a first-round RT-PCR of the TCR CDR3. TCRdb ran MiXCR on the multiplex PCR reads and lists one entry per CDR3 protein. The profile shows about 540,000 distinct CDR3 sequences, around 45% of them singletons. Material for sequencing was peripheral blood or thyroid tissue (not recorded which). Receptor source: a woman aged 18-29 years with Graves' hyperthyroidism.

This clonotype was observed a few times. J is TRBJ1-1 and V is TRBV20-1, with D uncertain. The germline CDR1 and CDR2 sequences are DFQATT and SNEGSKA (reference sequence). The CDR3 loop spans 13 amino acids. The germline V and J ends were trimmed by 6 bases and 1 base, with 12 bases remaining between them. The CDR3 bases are TGCAGTGCACTTACTCGACAGAACACTGAAGCTTTCTTT. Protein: CSALTRQNTEAFF.

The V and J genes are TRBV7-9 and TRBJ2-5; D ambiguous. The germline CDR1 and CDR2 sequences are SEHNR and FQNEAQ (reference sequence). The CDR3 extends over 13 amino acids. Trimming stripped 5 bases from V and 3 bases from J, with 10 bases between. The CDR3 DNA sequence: TGTGCCAGCAGCCCGCGGCAGAAAGAGACCCAGTACTTC. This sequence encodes CASSPRQKETQYF.

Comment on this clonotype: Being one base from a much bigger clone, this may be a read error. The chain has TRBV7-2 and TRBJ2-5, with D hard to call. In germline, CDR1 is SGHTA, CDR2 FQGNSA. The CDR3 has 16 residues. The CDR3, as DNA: TGTGCCAGCAGCTTATTTGGGAAGATGGGCCAAGGGACCCAGTACTTC. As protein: CASSLFGKMGQGTQYF.

The CDR3 DNA reads as TGCAGTGTCCTTCAGACAGGGGGCGCGGGGGAGACCCAGTACTTC. Translating gives CSVLQTGGAGETQYF. The J gene is TRBJ2-5, the V gene TRBV20-1, with TRBD1 matching over 10 bases. Germline loops: CDR1 DFQATT, CDR2 SNEGSKA (reference sequence). The trim removed 7 bases at V and 5 bases at J, leaving 13 bases unmatched. The CDR3 has 15 amino acids.

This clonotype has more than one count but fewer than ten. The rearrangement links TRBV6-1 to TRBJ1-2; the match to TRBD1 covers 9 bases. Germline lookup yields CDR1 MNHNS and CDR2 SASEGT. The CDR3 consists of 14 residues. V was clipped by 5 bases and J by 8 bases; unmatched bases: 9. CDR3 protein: CASSPGQGLIGYTF. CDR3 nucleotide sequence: TGTGCCAGCAGTCCGGGACAGGGCCTTATCGGCTACACCTTC.

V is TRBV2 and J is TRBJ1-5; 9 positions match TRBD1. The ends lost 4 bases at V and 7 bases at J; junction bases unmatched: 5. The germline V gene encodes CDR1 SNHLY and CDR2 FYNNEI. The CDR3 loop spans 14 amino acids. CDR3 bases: TGTGCCAGCAGTGGACAGGGGGTCCGACAGCCCCAGCATTTT. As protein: CASSGQGVRQPQHF.

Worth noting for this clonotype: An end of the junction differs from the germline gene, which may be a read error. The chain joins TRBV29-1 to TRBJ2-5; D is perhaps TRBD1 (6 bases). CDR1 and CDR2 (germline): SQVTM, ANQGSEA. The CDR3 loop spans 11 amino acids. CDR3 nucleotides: TGCAACTCGGACAGCCAGTGGACCCGGTACTTC. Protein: CNSDSQWTRYF.

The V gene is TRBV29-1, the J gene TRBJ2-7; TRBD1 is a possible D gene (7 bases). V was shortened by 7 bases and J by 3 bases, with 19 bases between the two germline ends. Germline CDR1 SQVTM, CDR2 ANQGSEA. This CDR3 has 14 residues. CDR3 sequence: CSAETGRSGYEQYF. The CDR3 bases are TGCAGCGCCGAGACAGGGCGTAGCGGCTACGAGCAGTACTTC.

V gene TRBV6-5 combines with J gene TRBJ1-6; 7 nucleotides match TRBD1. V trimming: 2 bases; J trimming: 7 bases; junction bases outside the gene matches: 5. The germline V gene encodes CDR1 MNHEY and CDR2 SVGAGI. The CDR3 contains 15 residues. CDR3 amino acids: CASSYQGVENSPLHF. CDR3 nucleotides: TGTGCCAGCAGTTACCAGGGGGTCGAGAATTCACCCCTCCACTTT.